These T cell receptor beta chains were read from a single sample in a study of shared clonotypes between healthy human individuals. Libraries were prepared by immunoSEQ multiplex PCR; TCRdb keeps only in-frame clonotypes and omits some of them. This table has roughly 1,000,000 clones, approximately 80% appearing once. Material for sequencing was memory CD4+ T cells from PBMCs. The receptors were gathered from a young man in good health. Some clones in this sample may be carry-over from other donors' samples. The CDR3 runs from the conserved cysteine through the conserved F or W. The D gene is left open where the match is weak. A row's size may be missing; if present it is once, few, many or a size class.

v_call: TRBV2; j_call: TRBJ2-1; clone_size: -; d_call: TRBD1; cdr3_aa: CATGTGADEQFF; cdr3_nt: TGTGCCACCGGGACAGGGGCCGATGAGCAGTTCTTC
v_call: TRBV2; j_call: TRBJ2-7; clone_size: few; d_call: -; cdr3_aa: CASSRTDLYEQYF; cdr3_nt: TGTGCCAGCAGTAGGACAGACCTCTACGAGCAGTACTTC
v_call: TRBV28; j_call: TRBJ1-2; clone_size: -; d_call: -; cdr3_aa: CASRRGDIGYTF; cdr3_nt: TGTGCCAGCAGAAGGGGGGATATTGGCTACACCTTC
v_call: TRBV5-1; j_call: TRBJ2-7; clone_size: few; d_call: -; cdr3_aa: CASSTGPDGNYEQYF; cdr3_nt: TGCGCCAGCAGCACGGGACCTGACGGGAACTACGAGCAGTACTTC
v_call: TRBV19; j_call: TRBJ2-1; clone_size: -; d_call: TRBD2; cdr3_aa: CASSGGRSYNEQFF; cdr3_nt: TGTGCCAGTAGTGGCGGGAGGTCCTACAATGAGCAGTTCTTC
v_call: TRBV15; j_call: TRBJ2-3; clone_size: -; d_call: -; cdr3_aa: CATRGQGTDTQYF; cdr3_nt: TGTGCCACCAGGGGGCAGGGAACAGATACGCAGTATTTT
v_call: TRBV9; j_call: TRBJ1-2; clone_size: -; d_call: -; cdr3_aa: CASSVGEGSYGYTF; cdr3_nt: TGTGCCAGCAGCGTAGGCGAGGGTAGCTATGGCTACACCTTC
v_call: TRBV4-1; j_call: TRBJ2-7; clone_size: -; d_call: TRBD1; cdr3_aa: CASSLYPGQGANEQYF; cdr3_nt: TGCGCCAGCAGCCTTTACCCGGGACAGGGGGCGAACGAGCAGTACTTC
v_call: TRBV5-1; j_call: TRBJ2-3; clone_size: -; d_call: -; cdr3_aa: CASSQTSVRTDTQYF; cdr3_nt: TGCGCCAGCAGCCAGACCAGTGTCCGCACAGATACGCAGTATTTT
v_call: TRBV29-1; j_call: TRBJ2-5; clone_size: once; d_call: -; cdr3_aa: CSVAFGGQQETQYF; cdr3_nt: TGCAGCGTTGCATTCGGTGGGCAGCAAGAGACCCAGTACTTC
v_call: TRBV19; j_call: TRBJ1-5; clone_size: -; d_call: -; cdr3_aa: CASSIGDVRRRNQPQHF; cdr3_nt: TGTGCCAGTAGTATAGGAGACGTCAGGAGAAGAAATCAGCCCCAGCATTTT
v_call: TRBV19; j_call: TRBJ1-1; clone_size: -; d_call: TRBD1; cdr3_aa: CASSLQGAPTEAFF; cdr3_nt: TGTGCCAGTAGTCTACAGGGGGCGCCGACTGAAGCTTTCTTT
v_call: TRBV29-1; j_call: TRBJ1-5; clone_size: -; d_call: -; cdr3_aa: CSVDVGSGQPQHF; cdr3_nt: TGCAGCGTTGATGTAGGGTCTGGCCAGCCCCAGCATTTT
v_call: TRBV7-2; j_call: TRBJ2-2; clone_size: -; d_call: -; cdr3_aa: CASSPPGRNTGELFF; cdr3_nt: TGTGCCAGCAGCCCCCCGGGCAGAAACACCGGGGAGCTGTTTTTT
v_call: TRBV29-1; j_call: TRBJ1-1; clone_size: -; d_call: TRBD1; cdr3_aa: CSVGQGIREAFF; cdr3_nt: TGCAGCGTGGGACAGGGGATTCGAGAAGCTTTCTTT
v_call: TRBV19; j_call: TRBJ2-7; clone_size: -; d_call: -; cdr3_aa: CASTGRRGTYEQYF; cdr3_nt: TGTGCCAGCACAGGGCGCCGCGGCACCTACGAGCAGTACTTC
v_call: TRBV6-5; j_call: TRBJ1-1; clone_size: -; d_call: TRBD1; cdr3_aa: CASFSTGLEAFF; cdr3_nt: TGTGCCAGCTTCTCGACAGGGCTTGAAGCTTTCTTT
v_call: TRBV10-1; j_call: TRBJ2-2; clone_size: -; d_call: -; cdr3_aa: CASSEITTGGELFF; cdr3_nt: TGCGCCAGCAGCGAAATCACCACGGGCGGGGAGCTGTTTTTT
v_call: TRBV28; j_call: TRBJ1-2; clone_size: -; d_call: TRBD1; cdr3_aa: CASAIYQTGEYGYTF; cdr3_nt: TGTGCCAGCGCCATCTACCAGACAGGGGAATATGGCTACACCTTC
v_call: TRBV11-2; j_call: TRBJ1-1; clone_size: -; d_call: -; cdr3_aa: CASSPSPRGRGAFF; cdr3_nt: TGTGCCAGCAGCCCGTCACCCCGGGGGCGGGGAGCTTTCTTT
v_call: TRBV5-1; j_call: TRBJ1-1; clone_size: -; d_call: -; cdr3_aa: CASSGRTQATEAFF; cdr3_nt: TGCGCCAGCAGCGGGCGGACCCAGGCCACTGAAGCTTTCTTT
v_call: TRBV11-2; j_call: TRBJ2-1; clone_size: once; d_call: -; cdr3_aa: CASSLAVASSYNEQFF; cdr3_nt: TGTGCCAGCAGCTTAGCCGTCGCGAGCTCCTACAATGAGCAGTTCTTC
v_call: TRBV5-1; j_call: TRBJ2-1; clone_size: -; d_call: TRBD2; cdr3_aa: CASSLGAGLEYNEQFF; cdr3_nt: TGCGCCAGCAGCTTGGGTGCGGGACTAGAGTACAATGAGCAGTTCTTC
v_call: TRBV18; j_call: TRBJ2-1; clone_size: few; d_call: TRBD2; cdr3_aa: CASSPVGTRGPNEQFF; cdr3_nt: TGTGCCAGCTCACCTGTTGGGACTAGGGGCCCCAATGAGCAGTTCTTC